These 25 T cell receptor beta chains were all obtained from the same sample, sequenced in a study of blood T cell repertoires in COVID-19. TCRdb keeps only in-frame clones here, not all; method: immunoSEQ multiplex PCR. The sample records some 94,000 clones, over 70% being singletons. The sample comprised peripheral blood. The origin of the receptors is a human donor in a cohort sampled during active COVID-19.

Here the CDR3 DNA reads TGTGCCAGCAGCGTAGGAGTAAGGAATGAAAAACTGTTTTTT. As protein: CASSVGVRNEKLFF. The rearrangement links TRBV6-5 to TRBJ1-4, with D unclear. From germline, CDR1 is MNHEY and CDR2 SVGAGI. The CDR3 length is 14 residues. V was shortened by 6 bases and J by 5 bases, with 13 bases between the two germline ends.

The chain employs TRBV30 and TRBJ1-5, with a possible D match to TRBD1 (5 bases). Germline CDR1 reads GTSNPN; CDR2 reads SVGIG (reference sequence). Trimming pared 0 bases from V and 7 bases from J, leaving 10 bases between. This CDR3 has 13 amino acids. The CDR3 DNA follows: TGTGCCTGGAGTGTACGGGGGAACCAGCCCCAGCATTTT. Translation gives CAWSVRGNQPQHF.

The V call is TRBV4-1, the J call TRBJ2-1; maybe TRBD2 (6 bases). V was shortened by 3 bases and J by 6 bases, with 9 bases between the two germline ends. The CDR3 loop spans 13 amino acids. CDR1 and CDR2 (germline): MGHRA, YSYEKL. The CDR3 here is CASSHASANEQFF. The CDR3 DNA reads TGCGCCAGCAGCCATGCTAGCGCCAATGAGCAGTTCTTC.

This chain uses TRBV9 with TRBJ2-2, with D possibly matching TRBD1 (6 bases). V was cut by 4 bases and J by 1 base, with 23 bases left in between. Germline values: CDR1 SGDLS, CDR2 YYNGEE. CDR3 length: 19 residues. CDR3 coding DNA: TGTGCCAGCAGCACAAAATGGACGGGACACCCCGGGAACACCGGGGAGCTGTTTTTT. It encodes CASSTKWTGHPGNTGELFF.

V and J are TRBV5-8 and TRBJ1-5; no reliable D call. V was clipped by 2 bases and J by 7 bases, with 7 bases between them. Germline V gives CDR1 SGHTS, CDR2 YDEGEE. The CDR3 runs 12 residues. The CDR3 reads CASSFRSQPQHF. In nucleotides, the CDR3 is TGTGCCAGCAGCTTTCGGTCCCAGCCCCAGCATTTT.

The chain is built from TRBV4-2 and TRBJ2-2; D not resolved. Per the germline V gene, CDR1 is LGHNA and CDR2 is YNFKEQ. This CDR3 has 14 residues. V shed 1 base and J shed 3 bases, with 6 bases lying between them. CDR3 sequence reads: CASSQARDTGELFF. CDR3 coding DNA: TGTGCCAGCAGCCAAGCACGGGACACCGGGGAGCTGTTTTTT.

The CDR3 protein is CASSESRWEQFF. The CDR3 bases are TGCGCCAGCAGTGAGTCGAGGTGGGAGCAGTTCTTC. The rearrangement uses TRBV10-1 and TRBJ2-1, with no clear D. The CDR3 sequence is 12 residues long. Between the trimmed V and J ends, which lost 0 bases and 10 bases, there was a span of 7 bases. Germline CDR1 is WNHNN and CDR2 is SYGVQD (reference sequence).

V is TRBV5-1 and J is TRBJ2-2; 10 bases line up with TRBD2. The germline CDR1 and CDR2 sequences are SGHRS and YFSETQ. V dropped 2 bases and J dropped 1; count of bases not matched to a gene: 5. This CDR3 is built from 17 residues. For the CDR3, the DNA is TGCGCCAGCAGCTTAAGCGGGAGGGTCCGGAACACCGGGGAGCTGTTTTTT. Translating it yields CASSLSGRVRNTGELFF. The whole variable domain, remainder taken from reference TRBV5-1 and TRBJ2-2, is KAGVTQTPRYLIKTRGQQVTLSCSPISGHRSVSWYQQTPGQGLQFLFEYFSETQRNKGNFPGRFSGRQFSNSRSEMNVSTLELGDSALYLCASSLSGRVRNTGELFFGEGSRLTVL.

As DNA, the CDR3 is TGTGCCAGCAGCCTAATACTAGCGGGAGTAAATGAGCAGTTCTTC. Translating it yields CASSLILAGVNEQFF. The genes are TRBV7-8 and TRBJ2-1; TRBD2 matches at 11 bases. Looked up from germline, CDR1 is SGHVS and CDR2 is FQNEAQ. The CDR3 runs to 15 residues. Trimming at V came to 5 bases and at J to 7 bases, leaving 7 bases not matched to a gene. Using reference TRBV7-8 and TRBJ2-1 for the parts outside the CDR3, the full variable domain is GAGVSQSPRYKVAKRGQDVALRCDPISGHVSLFWYQQALGQGPEFLTYFQNEAQLDKSGLPSDRFFAERPEGSVSTLKIQRTQQEDSAVYLCASSLILAGVNEQFFGPGTRLTVL.

The CDR3 DNA sequence: TGTGCCAGCAGCCGTTGGGACAGGTCACAGGGGGAGTACTTC. This codes for CASSRWDRSQGEYF. The J gene is TRBJ2-7, the V gene TRBV7-9, with 8 bases aligning to TRBD1. CDR3 length: 14 amino acids. In germline, CDR1 is SEHNR, CDR2 FQNEAQ (reference sequence). Losses at the gene ends were 5 bases for V and 11 bases for J; bases not matched to a gene: 14.

This chain connects TRBV14 to TRBJ2-1, with D possibly being TRBD1 (5 bases). The germline gives CDR1 SGHDN, CDR2 FVKESK. The CDR3 extends over 15 amino acids. V lost 1 base to trimming and J lost 8 bases, with 15 bases between them. CDR3 region: CASSQAGRTRDEQFF. The CDR3 nucleotides are TGTGCCAGCAGCCAAGCCGGGCGGACAAGGGATGAGCAGTTCTTC.

The V call is TRBV19, the J call TRBJ1-1, with a weak D call TRBD1 (6 bases). The CDR3 consists of 16 residues. CDR1 and CDR2 from the germline V gene are LNHDA and SQIVND (reference sequence). Trimming removed 6 bases at V and 3 bases at J, with 20 bases between. Written as DNA, the CDR3 is TGTGCCAGTAGCACTATAGGGGGGGTCGTGGACACTGAAGCTTTCTTT. It is translated as CASSTIGGVVDTEAFF.

This clone has a single count. The rearrangement links TRBV3-1 (or the pseudogene TRBV3-2) to TRBJ1-1; D gene uncertain. V was cut by 1 base and J by 1 base, with 4 bases left in between. CDR3 length equals 13 residues. CDR1 is LGHDT and CDR2 is YNNKEL in the germline V gene (reference sequence). The CDR3 sequence is CASSQAGNTEAFF. CDR3 bases: TGTGCCAGCAGCCAAGCAGGGAACACTGAAGCTTTCTTT.

The chain couples TRBV9 to TRBJ2-3; TRBD2 matches 8 bases. Germline CDR1 reads SGDLS; CDR2 reads YYNGEE. The CDR3 sequence is 15 residues long. V shed 4 bases, J shed 0 bases, and the junction held 4 bases outside the gene matches. The CDR3 sequence is CASSLTSGSTDTQYF. The CDR3 DNA follows: TGTGCCAGCAGCCTAACTAGCGGAAGCACAGATACGCAGTATTTT.

The chain couples TRBV27 to TRBJ1-5; no reliable D call. Germline-derived CDR1 and CDR2 are MNHEY and SMNVEV (reference sequence). V was clipped by 6 bases and J by 6 bases, with 9 bases between them. The CDR3 is 12 amino acids. The CDR3 region has the DNA TGTGCCAGCAGCCTTATCGGTCAGCCCCAGCATTTT. Translating gives CASSLIGQPQHF.

The genes are TRBV5-1 and TRBJ1-1; D gene uncertain. Germline V gives CDR1 SGHRS, CDR2 YFSETQ. The CDR3 is 14 amino acids. V was trimmed by 4 bases and J by 2 bases, leaving 12 bases between them. The CDR3 sequence: CASSPTAGNTEAFF. The CDR3, as DNA: TGCGCCAGCAGCCCGACCGCGGGTAACACTGAAGCTTTCTTT. The full variable domain, with the rest looked up from reference TRBV5-1 and TRBJ1-1, is KAGVTQTPRYLIKTRGQQVTLSCSPISGHRSVSWYQQTPGQGLQFLFEYFSETQRNKGNFPGRFSGRQFSNSRSEMNVSTLELGDSALYLCASSPTAGNTEAFFGQGTRLTVV.

This chain uses TRBV3-1 (or the pseudogene TRBV3-2) with TRBJ1-6; 8 bases agree with TRBD1. Germline V CDR1 and CDR2: LGHDT, YNNKEL (reference sequence). V was pared by 3 bases and J by 4 bases, with 5 bases of the junction left unmatched. This CDR3 is built from 16 residues. The CDR3 nucleotides read TGTGCCAGCAGCCACTACAGGGGGGGATATAATTCACCCCTCCACTTT. This encodes CASSHYRGGYNSPLHF.

This chain's CDR3 is CASSLGGAGANVLTF. The CDR3 region has the DNA TGTGCCAGCAGCTTAGGGGGCGCTGGGGCCAACGTCCTGACTTTC. J is TRBJ2-6 and V is TRBV7-6; the D gene is possibly TRBD1 (5 bases). Trimming took 1 base from V and 2 from J, leaving 6 bases between them. CDR1 is SGHVS and CDR2 is FNYEAQ in the germline V gene. The CDR3 extends over 15 amino acids.

V and J are TRBV5-1 and TRBJ2-1, with 9 bases identical to TRBD2. With V trimmed by 3 bases and J by 9 bases, 13 bases remained unmatched. The CDR3 extends over 16 amino acids. CDR1 and CDR2 from the germline V gene are SGHRS and YFSETQ. This chain's CDR3 is CASSSSSGLAVFEQFF. The CDR3 bases are TGCGCCAGCAGCTCCTCTTCGGGACTAGCCGTTTTTGAGCAGTTCTTC.

The V call is TRBV5-1, the J call TRBJ2-5, with 10 bases fitting TRBD2. V dropped 1 base and J dropped 3; count of bases not matched to a gene: 3. The CDR3 sequence is 15 residues long. Germline CDR1 SGHRS, CDR2 YFSETQ. Written as DNA, the CDR3 is TGCGCCAGCAGCTTGCTGGGGACTAGCGAAGAGACCCAGTACTTC. As protein: CASSLLGTSEETQYF. The whole variable domain, filled in from reference TRBV5-1 and TRBJ2-5, reads KAGVTQTPRYLIKTRGQQVTLSCSPISGHRSVSWYQQTPGQGLQFLFEYFSETQRNKGNFPGRFSGRQFSNSRSEMNVSTLELGDSALYLCASSLLGTSEETQYFGPGTRLLVL.

The V call is TRBV6-5, the J call TRBJ2-2; 10 bases agree with TRBD1. CDR1 and CDR2 from the germline V gene are MNHEY and SVGAGI. Trimming cost V 6 bases and J 7 bases; bases outside gene matches: 5. This CDR3 is built from 14 residues. DNA of the CDR3: TGTGCCAGCAGCCCGGGACAGGGGATCGGGGAGCTGTTTTTT. Translated: CASSPGQGIGELFF.

The gene calls are TRBV28 and TRBJ1-1; TRBD1 matches 9 bases. Looked up from germline, CDR1 is MDHEN and CDR2 is SYDVKM. The J segment lost 3 bases and the V segment lost 7 bases, leaving 12 bases of the junction unmatched. The CDR3 sequence is 16 residues long. This chain's CDR3 is CASTFFGTGRDTEAFF. Written as DNA, the CDR3 is TGTGCCAGCACCTTTTTTGGGACAGGGAGGGACACTGAAGCTTTCTTT.

This clone was recorded once. The CDR3 bases are TGTGCCTGGAGACTTGCGGACAGGGGTTATGCCGGGGAGCTGTTTTTT. Its protein is CAWRLADRGYAGELFF. This rearrangement joins TRBV30 to TRBJ2-2; 9 bases agree with TRBD1. The germline CDR1 and CDR2 sequences are GTSNPN and SVGIG (reference sequence). Trimming at V came to 3 bases and at J to 6 bases, leaving 11 bases not matched to a gene. The CDR3 has 16 residues.

The J gene is TRBJ2-1, the V gene TRBV24-1; TRBD2 aligns across 11 bases. V gave up 4 bases and J gave up 0 bases; unmatched junction bases: 1. The CDR3 spans 16 residues. CDR1 is KGHDR and CDR2 is SFDVKD in the germline V gene. The CDR3 DNA is TGTGCCACCAGTGAAACTAGCGGGAGCTCCTACAATGAGCAGTTCTTC. Its protein product is CATSETSGSSYNEQFF.

This sequence joins TRBV27 and TRBJ2-3; 8 bases agree with TRBD2. Looked up from germline, CDR1 is MNHEY and CDR2 is SMNVEV (reference sequence). V shed 10 bases and J 0 bases; nucleotides not matched to a gene: 9. This CDR3 has 15 residues. CDR3 sequence (DNA): TGTGCCACCCCCCCGGAGCGGGAGAGCACAGATACGCAGTATTTT. This translates into CATPPERESTDTQYF.